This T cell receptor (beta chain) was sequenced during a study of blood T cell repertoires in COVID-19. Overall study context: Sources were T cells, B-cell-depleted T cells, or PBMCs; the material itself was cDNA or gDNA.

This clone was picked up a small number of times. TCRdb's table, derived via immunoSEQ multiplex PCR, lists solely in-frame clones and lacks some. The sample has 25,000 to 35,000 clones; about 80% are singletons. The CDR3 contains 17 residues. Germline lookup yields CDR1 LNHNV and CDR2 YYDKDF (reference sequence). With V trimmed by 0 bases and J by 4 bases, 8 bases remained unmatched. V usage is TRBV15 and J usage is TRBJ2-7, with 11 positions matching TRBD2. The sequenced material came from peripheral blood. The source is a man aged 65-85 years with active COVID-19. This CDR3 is CATSRDLIAGGSYEQYF. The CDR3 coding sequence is TGTGCCACCAGCAGAGATCTGATAGCGGGGGGGTCGTACGAGCAGTACTTC.